This T cell receptor beta chain was identified in a study of beta chain features in type 1 diabetes. Study-level points and caveats: A greater similarity of naive, central memory and Treg TCRB repertoires was seen among patients than among healthy donors. TCRB CDR3s from Type 1 diabetes patients were moderately but significantly shorter in all four CD4+ subsets.

Points on this clone: Its matching antigen is unknown.

Every isolated RNA sample was fully reverse transcribed, so sequencing captured expressed TCRB transcripts. The table came from immunoSEQ multiplex PCR; TCRdb's copy has only in-frame clones and leaves some out. The table has hundreds of thousands of clones, roughly an eighth seen once; the top ten hold approximately 0.043%. The sequencing input was naive CD4+ T cells from blood. This TCR was recovered from a man between 18 and 35 years old with type 1 diabetes.

The CDR3 DNA follows: TGTGCCAGCGGACCGGGACAGTTACGCTACACCTTC. Residues: CASGPGQLRYTF. The J gene is TRBJ1-2, the V gene TRBV27, with TRBD1 matching 7 bases. Germline V lookup: CDR1 MNHEY, CDR2 SMNVEV (reference sequence). With V trimmed by 8 bases and J by 9 bases, 9 bases remained unmatched. The CDR3 sequence is 12 residues long.